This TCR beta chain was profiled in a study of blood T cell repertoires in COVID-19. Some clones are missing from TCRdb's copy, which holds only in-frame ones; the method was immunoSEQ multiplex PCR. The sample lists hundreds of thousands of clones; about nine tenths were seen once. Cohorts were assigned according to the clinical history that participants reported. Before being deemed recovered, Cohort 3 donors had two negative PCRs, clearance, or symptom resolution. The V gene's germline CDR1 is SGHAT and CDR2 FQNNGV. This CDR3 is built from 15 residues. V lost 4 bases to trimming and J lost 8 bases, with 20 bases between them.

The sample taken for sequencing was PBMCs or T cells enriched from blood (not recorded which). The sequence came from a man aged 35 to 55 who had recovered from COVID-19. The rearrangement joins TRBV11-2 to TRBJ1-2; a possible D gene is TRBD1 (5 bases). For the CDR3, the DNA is TGTGCCAGCAGCTCCCTCGGGGGGTTAGTGGGCGGCTACACCTTC. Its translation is CASSSLGGLVGGYTF.